This entry lists 17 T cell receptor beta chains sequenced from one sample in a study of shared clonotypes between healthy human individuals. Terminally differentiated effector memory CD45RA+ cells were excluded from the naive CD8 cells, which were CD45RO-negative and positively selected for CCR7. Using immunoSEQ multiplex PCR, the repertoire was profiled, and TCRdb retains in-frame clones only, with some absent. The sample includes about 2 million clones, around 96% of them seen just once. Sequenced input: naive CD8+ T cells sorted from blood. The origin of the receptors is a young man in good health.

This chain links TRBV2 with TRBJ2-2; D may be TRBD1 (8 bases). CDR3 length: 14 amino acids. Germline lookup yields CDR1 SNHLY and CDR2 FYNNEI. V was shortened by 7 bases and J by 4 bases, with 13 bases between the two germline ends. The CDR3 spells CASMDREGTGELFF. DNA for the CDR3: TGTGCCAGCATGGACAGGGAGGGCACCGGGGAGCTGTTTTTT.

This clone was seen only once. The genes are TRBV4-1 and TRBJ2-1, with unresolved D. V was clipped by 0 bases and J by 0 bases, with 9 bases between them. Germline V CDR1 and CDR2: MGHRA, YSYEKL. The CDR3 runs 16 residues. CDR3 in amino acids: CASSQDSSNSYNEQFF. CDR3 in DNA: TGCGCCAGCAGCCAAGATTCGAGCAACTCCTACAATGAGCAGTTCTTC.

V and J are TRBV5-1 and TRBJ2-3; 12 bases line up with TRBD2. The V and J ends lost 5 bases and 0 bases, in that order; junction bases with no gene match: 7. The germline gives CDR1 SGHRS, CDR2 YFSETQ. This CDR3 has 17 residues. CDR3 sequence (DNA): TGCGCCAGCAGTCTCGACGGACTAGCGGGGAGCACAGATACGCAGTATTTT. It encodes CASSLDGLAGSTDTQYF. The variable domain in full, with the rest retrieved from reference TRBV5-1 and TRBJ2-3, is KAGVTQTPRYLIKTRGQQVTLSCSPISGHRSVSWYQQTPGQGLQFLFEYFSETQRNKGNFPGRFSGRQFSNSRSEMNVSTLELGDSALYLCASSLDGLAGSTDTQYFGPGTRLTVL.

This chain joins TRBV5-3 and TRBJ2-7; 10 bases agree with TRBD2. TRBV5-3 is flagged as an ORF with uncertain function. The CDR3 loop spans 15 amino acids. With 4 bases clipped from V and 3 bases from J, the junction kept 7 bases outside the gene matches. The CDR3 nucleotides read TGTGCCAGAAGCCCGAGCGGGAGGGCCTTCTACGAGCAGTACTTC. This sequence encodes CARSPSGRAFYEQYF.

The DNA for the CDR3 is TGTGCCAGCAGTTTCGGACTAGCCCCTGGGGAGCTGTTTTTT. Protein product: CASSFGLAPGELFF. The rearrangement links TRBV27 to TRBJ2-2; 8 bases match TRBD2. Trimming at V came to 3 bases and at J to 8 bases, leaving 5 bases not matched to a gene. CDR3 size: 14 residues. The V gene's germline CDR1 is MNHEY and CDR2 SMNVEV (reference sequence).

V and J are TRBV19 and TRBJ1-1; D is unclear. V was clipped by 5 bases and J by 11 bases, with 18 bases between them. From germline, CDR1 is LNHDA and CDR2 SQIVND (reference sequence). The CDR3 loop spans 13 amino acids. CDR3 residues: CASSAIEGPKAFF. In DNA form, the CDR3 reads TGTGCCAGTAGTGCGATTGAAGGGCCCAAGGCTTTCTTT. Combining the CDR3 with reference TRBV19 and TRBJ1-1 gives the whole variable domain DGGITQSPKYLFRKEGQNVTLSCEQNLNHDAMYWYRQDPGQGLRLIYYSQIVNDFQKGDIAEGYSVSREKKESFPLTVTSAQKNPTAFYLCASSAIEGPKAFFGQGTRLTVV.

The rearrangement joins TRBV27 to TRBJ2-7; 12 bases are shared with TRBD2. CDR3 size: 16 residues. The V and J ends lost 4 bases and 4 bases, in that order; junction bases with no gene match: 8. Germline CDR1 and CDR2: MNHEY and SMNVEV (reference sequence). CDR3 nucleotides: TGTGCCAGCAGTTCCCGACTAGCGGGAGAAACGTACGAGCAGTACTTC. Its translation: CASSSRLAGETYEQYF.

The V and J genes are TRBV19 and TRBJ2-2; tentatively, D is TRBD2 (6 bases). Per germline, CDR1 LNHDA and CDR2 SQIVND (reference sequence). V was clipped by 3 bases and J by 1 base, with 15 bases between them. The length of the CDR3 is 17 residues. The CDR3 DNA reads as TGTGCCAGTAGTATTGGCCGTGGGCGGGAGAACACCGGGGAGCTGTTTTTT. Encoded protein: CASSIGRGRENTGELFF.

This clone appeared a single time. V and J are TRBV2 and TRBJ2-3; TRBD2 matches 9 bases. CDR3 size: 20 residues. The J segment lost 1 base and the V segment lost 7 bases, leaving 21 bases of the junction unmatched. Germline V gene data show CDR1 as SNHLY and CDR2 as FYNNEI. The CDR3 nucleotides are TGTGCCAGCAAGATGGAGCGGGGGGCCCCCTTAACCTTCCGCACAGATACGCAGTATTTT. Amino acid sequence: CASKMERGAPLTFRTDTQYF.

The V and J genes are TRBV25-1 and TRBJ2-5; D unclear. V gave up 3 bases and J gave up 9 bases, with 5 bases separating them. The CDR3 runs 10 residues. CDR1 and CDR2 from the germline V gene are MGHDK and SYGVNS. The CDR3 bases are TGTGCCAGCAGTGAGGAAGCCCAGTACTTC. This translates into CASSEEAQYF.

The CDR3, as DNA: TGTGCCAGCAGTTTGGCCTTGGCTAGCGAGCAGTACTTC. The encoded protein is CASSLALASEQYF. The chain is built from TRBV7-2 and TRBJ2-7; D is uncertain. The germline V gene has CDR1 SGHTA and CDR2 FQGNSA. The CDR3 has 13 amino acids. V lost 6 bases and J lost 6, with 15 bases in between.

The chain carries TRBV2 and TRBJ2-7; 8 bases line up with TRBD2. CDR1 is SNHLY and CDR2 is FYNNEI in the germline V gene. This CDR3 has 16 residues. The J segment lost 3 bases and the V segment lost 2 bases, leaving 9 bases of the junction unmatched. The CDR3 region has the DNA TGTGCCAGCAGTGAATCGGGCGGCGGGGGGTACTACGAGCAGTACTTC. Translation: CASSESGGGGYYEQYF.

This clone was recorded once. The V gene is TRBV13, the J gene TRBJ2-1; 16 positions agree with TRBD2. V lost 1 base and J lost 4; bases outside the gene matches: 7. The CDR3 has 19 residues. Germline CDR1 is PRHDT and CDR2 is FYEKMQ (reference sequence). For the CDR3, the DNA is TGTGCCAGCAGCTTAGATCCGGGACTAGCGGGAGGGCTGTACAATGAGCAGTTCTTC. It codes for CASSLDPGLAGGLYNEQFF.

This clone was picked up one time. The chain uses TRBV4-3 and TRBJ2-5; unclear D gene. Trimming removed 1 base from V and 5 bases from J, with 8 bases in between. Germline V gene data show CDR1 as LGHNA and CDR2 as YSLEER. The CDR3 is made up of 13 amino acids. The CDR3 reads CASSQVVEETQYF. For the CDR3, the DNA is TGCGCCAGCAGCCAAGTTGTCGAGGAGACCCAGTACTTC.

This clone came up once. The chain has TRBV7-6 and TRBJ2-5; the match to TRBD2 covers 15 bases. The CDR3 has 17 residues. CDR1 and CDR2 from the germline V gene are SGHVS and FNYEAQ. The junction had 7 bases not matched to a gene; V was cut back by 5 bases and J by 3 bases. DNA for the CDR3: TGTGCCAGCAGCCCACAATGGACTAGCGGGGGGGAAGAGACCCAGTACTTC. It codes for CASSPQWTSGGEETQYF.

The J gene is TRBJ2-7, the V gene TRBV7-9; TRBD1 agrees at 7 bases. CDR3 length equals 16 residues. V lost 5 bases and J lost 2; bases outside the gene matches: 12. Looked up from germline, CDR1 is SEHNR and CDR2 is FQNEAQ (reference sequence). CDR3 amino acids: CASSPSVEGATYEQYF. The DNA for the CDR3 is TGTGCCAGCAGCCCGTCGGTTGAGGGGGCTACCTACGAGCAGTACTTC.

The gene calls are TRBV6-5 and TRBJ2-2, with D possibly TRBD2 on 6 matching bases. There are 14 residues in the CDR3. The V gene's germline CDR1 is MNHEY and CDR2 SVGAGI. The germline V and J ends were trimmed by 2 bases and 6 bases, with 10 bases remaining between them. The CDR3 loop is CASSYPPGAGELFF. The CDR3 DNA reads TGTGCCAGCAGTTACCCGCCGGGAGCCGGGGAGCTGTTTTTT.